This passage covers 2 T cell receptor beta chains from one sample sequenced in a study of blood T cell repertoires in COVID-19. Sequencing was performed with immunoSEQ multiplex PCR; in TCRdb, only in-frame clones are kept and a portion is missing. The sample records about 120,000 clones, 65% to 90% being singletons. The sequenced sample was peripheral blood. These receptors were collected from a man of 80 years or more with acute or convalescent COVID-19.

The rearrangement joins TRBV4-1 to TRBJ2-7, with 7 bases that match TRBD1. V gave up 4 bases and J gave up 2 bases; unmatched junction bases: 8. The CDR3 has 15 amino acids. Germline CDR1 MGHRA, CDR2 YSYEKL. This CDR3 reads CASSRQGGGTYEQYF. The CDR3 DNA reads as TGCGCCAGCAGCCGACAGGGTGGCGGCACCTACGAGCAGTACTTC.

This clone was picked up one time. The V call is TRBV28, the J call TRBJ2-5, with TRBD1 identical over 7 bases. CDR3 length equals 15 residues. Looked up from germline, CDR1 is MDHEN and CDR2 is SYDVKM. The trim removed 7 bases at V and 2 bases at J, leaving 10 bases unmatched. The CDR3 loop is CASTVLGQPQETQYF. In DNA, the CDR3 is TGTGCCAGCACCGTTCTGGGACAGCCTCAAGAGACCCAGTACTTC.